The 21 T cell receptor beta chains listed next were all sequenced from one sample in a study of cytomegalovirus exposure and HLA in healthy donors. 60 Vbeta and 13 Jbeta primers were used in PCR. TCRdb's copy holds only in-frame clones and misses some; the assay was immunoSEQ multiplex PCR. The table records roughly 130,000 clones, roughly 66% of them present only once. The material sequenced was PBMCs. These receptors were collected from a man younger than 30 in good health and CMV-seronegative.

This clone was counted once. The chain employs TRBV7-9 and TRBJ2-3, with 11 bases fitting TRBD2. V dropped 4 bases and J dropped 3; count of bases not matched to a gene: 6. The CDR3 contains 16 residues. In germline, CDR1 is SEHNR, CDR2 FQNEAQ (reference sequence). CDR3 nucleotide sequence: TGTGCCAGCAGCTCTAGCGGGGGGATATCAACAGATACGCAGTATTTT. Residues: CASSSSGGISTDTQYF.

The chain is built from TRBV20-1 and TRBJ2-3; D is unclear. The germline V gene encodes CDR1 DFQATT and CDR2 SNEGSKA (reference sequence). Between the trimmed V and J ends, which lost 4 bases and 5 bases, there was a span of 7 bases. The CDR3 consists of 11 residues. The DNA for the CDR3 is TGCAGTGCTAAGACTGGAGATACGCAGTATTTT. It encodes CSAKTGDTQYF.

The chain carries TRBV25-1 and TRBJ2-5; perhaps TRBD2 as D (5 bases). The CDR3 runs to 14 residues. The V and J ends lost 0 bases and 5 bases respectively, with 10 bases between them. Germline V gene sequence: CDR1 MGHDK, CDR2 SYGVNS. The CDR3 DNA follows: TGTGCCAGCAGTGAATACGGGGTGTTGGAGACCCAGTACTTC. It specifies CASSEYGVLETQYF.

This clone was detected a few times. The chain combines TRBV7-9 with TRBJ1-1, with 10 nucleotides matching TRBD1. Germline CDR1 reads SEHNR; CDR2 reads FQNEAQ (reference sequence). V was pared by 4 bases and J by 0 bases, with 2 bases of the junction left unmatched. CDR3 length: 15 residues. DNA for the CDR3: TGTGCCAGCAGCTCGGGACAGGGGATGAACACTGAAGCTTTCTTT. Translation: CASSSGQGMNTEAFF.

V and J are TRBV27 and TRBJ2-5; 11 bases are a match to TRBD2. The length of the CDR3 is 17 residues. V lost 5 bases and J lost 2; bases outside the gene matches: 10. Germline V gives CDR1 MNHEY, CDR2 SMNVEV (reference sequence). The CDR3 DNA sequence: TGTGCCAGCAGTGTCCGGCGACTAGCGGGAAATCAAGAGACCCAGTACTTC. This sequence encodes CASSVRRLAGNQETQYF.

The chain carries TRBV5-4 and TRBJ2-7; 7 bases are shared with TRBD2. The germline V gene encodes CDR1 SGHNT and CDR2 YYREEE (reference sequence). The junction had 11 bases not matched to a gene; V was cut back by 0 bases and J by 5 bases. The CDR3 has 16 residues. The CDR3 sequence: CASSLGITSEFDEQYF. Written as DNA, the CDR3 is TGTGCCAGCAGCTTGGGCATAACTAGCGAATTTGACGAGCAGTACTTC.

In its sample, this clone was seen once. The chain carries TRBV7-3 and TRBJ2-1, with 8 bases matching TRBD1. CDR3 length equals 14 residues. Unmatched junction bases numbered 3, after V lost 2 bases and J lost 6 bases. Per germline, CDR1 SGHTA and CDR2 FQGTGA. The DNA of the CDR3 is TGTGCCAGCAGCTTAGGGACAGGACTCAATGAGCAGTTCTTC. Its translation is CASSLGTGLNEQFF.

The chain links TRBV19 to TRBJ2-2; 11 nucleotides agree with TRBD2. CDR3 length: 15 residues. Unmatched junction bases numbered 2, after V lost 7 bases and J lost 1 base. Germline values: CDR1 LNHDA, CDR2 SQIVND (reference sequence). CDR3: CASTLAGVNTGELFF. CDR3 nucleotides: TGTGCCAGTACACTAGCGGGGGTGAACACCGGGGAGCTGTTTTTT.

The CDR3 here is CASRPGLISYEQYF. The CDR3 region has the DNA TGTGCCAGCAGGCCGGGACTCATATCCTACGAGCAGTACTTC. The rearrangement uses TRBV6-5 and TRBJ2-5; D is perhaps TRBD2 (6 bases). The DNA matches TRBJ2-7 better at its end, which makes the J call doubtful. CDR1 and CDR2 (germline): MNHEY, SVGAGI. This CDR3 spans 14 amino acids.

The CDR3 bases are TGCAGCGTTGGTGAGTTAGCGGGAGTGTCCTACAATGAGCAGTTCTTC. Translation: CSVGELAGVSYNEQFF. The rearrangement joins TRBV29-1 to TRBJ2-1, with 9 positions matching TRBD2. The ends lost 4 bases at V and 1 base at J; junction bases unmatched: 8. The CDR3 sequence is 16 residues long. Germline assignment: CDR1 SQVTM and CDR2 ANQGSEA.

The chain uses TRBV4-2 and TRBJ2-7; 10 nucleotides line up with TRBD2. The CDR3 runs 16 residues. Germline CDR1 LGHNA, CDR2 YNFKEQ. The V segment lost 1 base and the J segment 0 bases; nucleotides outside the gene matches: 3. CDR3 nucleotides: TGTGCCAGCAGCCAAGTTACTAGCGGGACCTCCTACGAGCAGTACTTC. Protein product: CASSQVTSGTSYEQYF.

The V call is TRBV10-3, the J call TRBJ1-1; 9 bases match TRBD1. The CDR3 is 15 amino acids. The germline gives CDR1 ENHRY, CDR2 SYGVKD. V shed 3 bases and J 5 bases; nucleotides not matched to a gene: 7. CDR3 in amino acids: CAISDFTGGTTEAFF. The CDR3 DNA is TGTGCCATCAGTGATTTCACAGGGGGCACGACTGAAGCTTTCTTT.

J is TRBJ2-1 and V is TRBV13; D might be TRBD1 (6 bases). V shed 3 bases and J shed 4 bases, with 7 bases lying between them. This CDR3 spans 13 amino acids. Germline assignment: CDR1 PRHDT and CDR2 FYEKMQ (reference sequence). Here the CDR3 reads CASSFGQYNEQFF. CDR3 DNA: TGTGCCAGCAGCTTCGGACAGTACAATGAGCAGTTCTTC.

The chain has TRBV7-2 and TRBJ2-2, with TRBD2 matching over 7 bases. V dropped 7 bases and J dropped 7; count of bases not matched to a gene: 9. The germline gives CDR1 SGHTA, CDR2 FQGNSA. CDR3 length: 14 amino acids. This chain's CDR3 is CASNRPGRVGELFF. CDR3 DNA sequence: TGTGCCAGCAATCGGCCTGGGAGGGTCGGGGAGCTGTTTTTT.

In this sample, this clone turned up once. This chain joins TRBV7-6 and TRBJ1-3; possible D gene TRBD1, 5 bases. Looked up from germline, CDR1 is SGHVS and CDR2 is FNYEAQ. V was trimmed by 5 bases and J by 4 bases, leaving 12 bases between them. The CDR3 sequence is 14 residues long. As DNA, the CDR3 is TGTGCCAGCAGCCTTGGGGCTGACGGAAACACCATATATTTT. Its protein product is CASSLGADGNTIYF.

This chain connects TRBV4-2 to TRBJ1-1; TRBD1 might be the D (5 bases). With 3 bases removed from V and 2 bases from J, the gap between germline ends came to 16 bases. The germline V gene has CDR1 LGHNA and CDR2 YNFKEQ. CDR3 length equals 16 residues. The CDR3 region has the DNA TGTGCCAGCAGCCACCCCTGGGGGGGGATCAACACTGAAGCTTTCTTT. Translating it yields CASSHPWGGINTEAFF.

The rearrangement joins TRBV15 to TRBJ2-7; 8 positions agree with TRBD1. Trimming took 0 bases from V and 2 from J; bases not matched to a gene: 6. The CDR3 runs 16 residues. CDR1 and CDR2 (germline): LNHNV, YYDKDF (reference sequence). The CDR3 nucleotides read TGTGCCACCAGCAGAGATAAGCGGACAGGGCCCTACGAGCAGTACTTC. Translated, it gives CATSRDKRTGPYEQYF.

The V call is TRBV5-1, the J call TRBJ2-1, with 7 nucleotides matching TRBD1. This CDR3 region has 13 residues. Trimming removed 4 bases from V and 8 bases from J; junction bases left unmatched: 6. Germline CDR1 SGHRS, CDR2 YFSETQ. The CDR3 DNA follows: TGCGCCAGCAGCGATACAGGGGTACATGAGCAGTTCTTC. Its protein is CASSDTGVHEQFF.

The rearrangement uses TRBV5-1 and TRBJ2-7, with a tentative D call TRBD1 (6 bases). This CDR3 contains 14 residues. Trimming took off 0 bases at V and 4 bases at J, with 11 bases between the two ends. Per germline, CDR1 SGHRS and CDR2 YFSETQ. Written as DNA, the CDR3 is TGCGCCAGCAGCTTGGACAGGGTTGGATACGAGCAGTACTTC. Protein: CASSLDRVGYEQYF.

The DNA for the CDR3 is TGTGCCAGCAGGTTCGGGACAGCTCAAGAGACCCAGTACTTC. Protein: CASRFGTAQETQYF. The chain employs TRBV6-1 and TRBJ2-5, with 7 nucleotides matching TRBD1. J gave up 2 bases and V 6 bases, and 6 bases lay outside the gene matches. In germline, CDR1 is MNHNS, CDR2 SASEGT. This CDR3 contains 14 residues.

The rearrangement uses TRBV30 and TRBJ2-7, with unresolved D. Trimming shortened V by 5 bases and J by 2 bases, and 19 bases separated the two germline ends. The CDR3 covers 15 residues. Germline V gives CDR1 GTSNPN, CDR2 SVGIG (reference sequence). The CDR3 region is CAWRPLYSSTYEQYF. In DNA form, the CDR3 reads TGTGCCTGGCGCCCCCTGTACAGTTCAACCTACGAGCAGTACTTC.